This T cell receptor beta chain came from a study of blood T cell repertoires in COVID-19. The overall study: The cDNA or gDNA used as material had been derived from T cells, B-cell-depleted T cells, or PBMCs.

This clone occurred a few times. In the authors' workflow: It was from reference gene primer amplification that nucleated cell counts were estimated. The repertoire was sequenced with immunoSEQ multiplex PCR; TCRdb's copy has only in-frame clones and lacks some. The V and J calls and clone size are taken from that table; D and trimming were inferred from the DNA. Counted here are roughly 180,000 clones, about four fifths occurring once; the ten biggest clones make up roughly 18%. The clonotype comes from a man aged 55 to 70 who had recovered from COVID-19. The sequencing sample was made of PBMCs or T cells enriched from blood (not recorded which).

The CDR3 spells CASSGGGAGEKLFF. CDR3 DNA: TGTGCCAGTTCGGGAGGGGGGGCTGGTGAAAAACTGTTTTTT. The chain recombines TRBV19 with TRBJ1-4; D perhaps matches TRBD1 (6 bases). V lost 8 bases, J lost 7 bases, and 17 bases lay in between. Germline CDR1 reads LNHDA; CDR2 reads SQIVND (reference sequence). This CDR3 is 14 amino acids long.